What follows is one T cell receptor (beta chain) and its context. What this receptor recognizes is not known. Per-base qualities were not stored, and no clone one base away is much larger. This sample was included in a study of T cell responses to AZD1222 COVID-19 vaccine (dated by TCRdb to the early 2020s). At the level of the whole study: AZD1222 recipients with second doses at about 4 weeks or about 12 weeks were pooled, because spike-specific TCR depth and breadth did not differ between schedules. Trial participants were enrolled into age subgroups of 18-55, 56-69 and 70-plus years, which contained approximately 150, 28 and 58 TCR-sequenced participants, respectively. TCR sequencing covered fewer than 250 trial participants: 207 given two doses of AZD1222 and 26 given two doses of MenACWY control vaccine. General conclusions and limits of the study: In the small 56-69-year group, the increase in depth fell short of significance, most likely because of low power. A significant rise in spike-specific TCR breadth and depth was observed after two AZD1222 doses relative to day 0 and relative to MenACWY recipients. Conclusions about previously exposed vaccinees were limited because only a handful of AZD1222 recipients were SARS-CoV-2 seropositive at baseline. Epitopes outside the regions mutated in the B.1.351 and B.1.1.7 variants were reportedly recognized by nearly half of the unique spike-specific TCRs. Because no day 14 peak-response samples were available, repertoires were characterized only after the peak T cell response. Participants were mostly white British, with more females than males. The authors suggested clonal diversity may have been underestimated. Vaccine-associated CD4 TCRs spanned the whole spike protein, with dominant responses in regions 160-218 and 743-854.

The time point label, as the study defines it: baseline before first vaccination. Vaccinee samples were obtained from the UK trials COV001 and COV002, which included a single-blind randomized controlled phase 2/3 trial of AZD1222 (ChAdOx1 nCoV-19) in healthy adults. For TCRbeta chain sequencing, PBMC samples from trial participants were taken at day 0 and at day 28 after the second dose. The CDR3 regions of human TCRbeta chains were analyzed by immunosequencing. The original pipeline was this. Repertoire TCRs were checked for matches against a reference library of SARS-CoV-2-specific TCRs that had been generated using the MIRA antigen-specificity platform. Breadth was defined as the fraction of unique TCRs that were SARS-CoV-2-associated, and depth was defined as the fraction of total T cells that were SARS-CoV-2-associated. Using the MIRA data, each spike-specific TCR was assigned both to the spike region to which the TCR was reactive and to a CD4 or CD8 class. Log10-transformed breadth and depth values were compared by one-way ANOVA with Sidak's multiple comparisons tests. The clones in this table, taken by TCRdb from immuneACCESS, are in-frame only. Not every clone is retained; where verified, under half of the shortfall comes from an unresolved V gene, and the cause of the rest is unknown. The V and J calls and clone size come from that table; D and trimming were worked out from the DNA. The table for this sample lists 160,000 or so clones; 91% of them were counted only once. Together, the top ten hold 1.9% of the sample.

Sample: peripheral blood, taken on day 0 of AZD1222 vaccination. This TCR was sampled from an adult in good health.

The encoded CDR3 is CASSSGLSLSEQYF. The DNA is as follows: TGTGCCAGCAGCTCAGGACTATCCTTATCCGAGCAGTACTTC. The rearrangement joined TRBV11-1 to TRBJ2-7; possibly the D gene is TRBD2, per 6 matching bases. Reading the germline V gene (reference sequence) gives CDR1 SGHAT and CDR2 FQDESV. V was cut back by 4 bases and J by 6 bases, leaving a gap of 16 bases between them. Including the terminal cysteine and phenylalanine, the CDR3 comprises 14 residues. Only the CDR3 portion is preserved as DNA: 42 bases, with reading frame beginning at the first base.